This T cell receptor (beta chain) derives from a study of blood T cell repertoires in COVID-19 (dated by TCRdb to the early 2020s). As for the study more broadly: Collaborator samples came from the United States, Italy and Spain and covered acute and convalescent phases of COVID-19. The prospective study material was composed of cDNA or gDNA derived from T cells, B-cell-depleted T cells, or PBMCs. Subjects who had been exposed to COVID-19, were actively infected with it, or had recovered from it provided the deeply sampled blood TCRbeta repertoires that made up the dataset. The repertoires were released in a freely available public database intended as a resource for research on the immune response to SARS-CoV-2. Samples came from the ongoing ImmuneRACE study (first 160 participants) plus 1,254 subjects from 6 global collaborators. Sample metadata almost always included a de-identified subject ID, COVID-19 status, age in years and sex. Where HLA class I and class II types were available, the types were taken from metadata supplied by the sample provider, not from assay-based typing.

Based on the germline V gene, the CDR1 and CDR2 sequences are ENHRY and SYGVKD. Including cysteine and phenylalanine, the CDR3 has 12 amino acids. Just the 36-base CDR3 DNA is kept, in frame starting at base 1. Trimming removed 11 bases from V and 4 bases from J, leaving 14 bases between the germline ends. Beyond this particular receptor, the publication reports: Clinical and demographic metadata were provided uncurated, with the amount varying by source and participant.

The collaborating institutions used their own protocols to collect whole blood in K2EDTA tubes. For TCRbeta analysis, collaborator samples were shipped as frozen whole blood, as isolated PBMCs, or as DNA extracted from either sample type. The immunoSEQ Assay, a bias-controlled multiplex PCR, was used to amplify TCRbeta CDR3 regions from genomic DNA. As for the authors' bioinformatics: Within the assay, amplification of reference gene primers was used to estimate how many nucleated cells each sample contained. To quantify the absolute abundance of each unique TCRbeta CDR3 rearrangement, sequence reads were collapsed and filtered. For each sample, productive Simpson clonality was calculated as the square root of Simpson's diversity index over productive rearrangements. TCRdb's version of the immuneACCESS table is confined to in-frame rearrangements and falls short of the full clone set. An unresolved V gene accounts for under half of the shortfall where checked; the remainder is of unknown origin. Clone size and V and J calls were adopted from that table, with D and trimming inferred from the DNA. The sample profile shows tens of thousands of clones; around 79% of them were found once. The leading ten clones occupy 23% of the sample.

As concerns this clone: Its antigen remains unidentified. No base qualities exist here, and no much larger clone lies one base off it.

The material sequenced was peripheral blood. The receptor chain draws on TRBV10-3 and TRBJ1-2, with the D gene too uncertain to name. This receptor was taken from a woman in her sixties or seventies with acute or convalescent COVID-19. DNA sequence: TGTGCCGCCAGGTCTCGGGGCTATGGCTACACCTTC. Translated, it gives CAARSRGYGYTF.